This T cell receptor beta chain was captured in a study of T-cell memory formation after mild COVID-19. The sample holds a few counts of this clonotype. The 5'RACE method, run with constant-segment primers, produced TCR alpha and TCR beta cDNA libraries (carrying sample barcodes and UMIs). TCRdb used MiXCR to reprocess the 5' RACE reads, holding one entry per CDR3 protein. The sample contains roughly 110,000 distinct CDR3 sequences, 12% of which appear only once. V lost 4 bases and J lost 3, with 5 bases in between. The germline V gene encodes CDR1 SGHDT and CDR2 YYEEEE. The CDR3 extends over 11 amino acids.

The sequenced material came from PBMCs or a T cell subset sorted from them (not recorded which). This clonotype originated in an adult woman who had mild COVID-19 (a few samples of this study predate the infection). Cell type and time point are not known. The genes are TRBV5-6 and TRBJ2-7; the D is unclear. Here the CDR3 reads CASSVGYEQYF. The DNA for the CDR3 is TGTGCCAGCAGCGTGGGCTACGAGCAGTACTTC.